The entry that follows covers one TCR beta chain sequence. The target antigen is unknown. The junction differs from germline at one of its ends, possibly a read error. With molecular barcodes, quantitative 5'-RACE was used to make the TCR beta libraries. TCRdb re-called the 5' RACE reads through MiXCR, storing one row per CDR3 protein. The table includes under 950,000 distinct CDR3 sequences, around a fifth detected once. This sample was included in a study of CD8 T cells in ankylosing spondylitis. Findings and caveats of the study: Disease-linked clones had a CD8+ phenotype and relatively low frequency in peripheral blood. There was a TCR beta motif, made of roughly eight highly homologous variants, that appeared characteristic of ankylosing spondylitis blood.

The CDR3 extends over 15 amino acids. Germline-derived CDR1 and CDR2 are DFQATT and SNEGSKA (reference sequence). Sequencing was carried out using blood, either unsorted or a sorted T cell fraction (not recorded which). The chain joins TRBV20-1 to TRBJ1-2; D not certain. The sequence came from a male donor with ankylosing spondylitis. As DNA, the CDR3 is TGCAGTGCCAGAGATGTTATTGAAAATGGCTATGGCTACACCTTC. Translated: CSARDVIENGYGYTF.